These T cell receptor beta chains were read from a single sample in a study of T cell changes during pregnancy in multiple sclerosis. Clones were read by immunoSEQ multiplex PCR, and TCRdb kept only the in-frame ones, dropping some. The repertoire holds about 64,000 clones, with 90% to 97% as singletons. Sequenced material: CD8+ T cells from peripheral blood mononuclear cells, taken after pregnancy. These TCRs come from a female donor with multiple sclerosis, enrolled in a pregnancy study. Each CDR3 is given with its conserved first and last residue. D genes are given only for firm matches. A row's size may be missing; if present it is once, few, many or a size class.

J | V | size | D | DNA | CDR3
TRBJ2-1 | TRBV13 | - | - | TGTGCCAGCAGCCCTCCCAGCGTGAATGAGCAGTTCTTC | CASSPPSVNEQFF
TRBJ2-7 | TRBV4-3 | - | - | TGCGCCAGCAGCCAAGAGACAGCCGAGAACGAGCAGTACTTC | CASSQETAENEQYF
TRBJ2-2 | TRBV10-3 | - | - | TGTGCCATCAGTGAGATAAACACCGGGGAGCTGTTTTTT | CAISEINTGELFF
TRBJ2-3 | TRBV28 | - | TRBD1 | TGTGCCAGCAGTCCGGGACAGGGGAAGTCAGATACGCAGTATTTT | CASSPGQGKSDTQYF
TRBJ2-1 | TRBV7-9 | - | TRBD2 | TGTGCCAGCAGCTTAGTCATTAGCGGGTACTCCTACAATGAGCAGTTCTTC | CASSLVISGYSYNEQFF
TRBJ1-3 | TRBV6-1 | - | - | TGTGCCAGCAGTGACAGGGCAAGCTCTGGAAACACCATATATTTT | CASSDRASSGNTIYF
TRBJ2-1 | TRBV27 | - | TRBD1 | TGTGCCAGCAGCCGGGACAGGGTTTACAATGAGCAGTTCTTC | CASSRDRVYNEQFF
TRBJ2-7 | TRBV6-5 | - | - | TGTGCCAGCAGTTACGTGCGGACAGAACTGTACTTC | CASSYVRTELYF
TRBJ2-1 | TRBV7-8 | - | TRBD2 | TGTGCCAGCAGCCCAAGCGGGAAATCCTACAATGAGCAGTTCTTC | CASSPSGKSYNEQFF
TRBJ2-7 | TRBV27 | - | TRBD2 | TGTGCCAGCAGTCCTCGGTGGGGGGGGTCCTACGAGCAGTACTTC | CASSPRWGGSYEQYF
TRBJ1-2 | TRBV10-3 | once | - | TGTGCCATCAGTTCTAGTTCCTATGGCTACACCTTC | CAISSSSYGYTF
TRBJ2-1 | TRBV19 | - | TRBD1 | TGTGCCAGTAGTTTACAGGGGACATACAATGAGCAGTTCTTC | CASSLQGTYNEQFF
TRBJ1-2 | TRBV19 | - | TRBD1 | TGTGCCAGTAGTATAGCCTGGACAGGCTCTAACTATGGCTACACCTTC | CASSIAWTGSNYGYTF
TRBJ2-1 | TRBV5-8 | - | TRBD2 | TGTGCCAGCAGCTTTGTGGCGGGAGGGACCTACAATGAGCAGTTCTTC | CASSFVAGGTYNEQFF
TRBJ2-7 | TRBV29-1 | - | TRBD2 | TGCAGCGCAATTGATAGCGGGAGCTCCTACGAGCAGTACTTC | CSAIDSGSSYEQYF
TRBJ2-1 | TRBV4-2 | - | TRBD1 | TGTGCCAGCAGCCCTGAGGACAGGGGACCCTACAATGAGCAGTTCTTC | CASSPEDRGPYNEQFF
TRBJ2-7 | TRBV29-1 | - | - | TGCAGCGTGAACGGTTTTAGCGCCCGGGGGGAGCAGTACTTC | CSVNGFSARGEQYF
TRBJ2-3 | TRBV7-9 | - | - | TGTGCCAGCAGCTTAATAACTAGCACAGATACGCAGTATTTT | CASSLITSTDTQYF
TRBJ2-1 | TRBV7-9 | - | TRBD2 | TGTGCCAGCGCGGGAGCGAGGTACAATGAGCAGTTCTTC | CASAGARYNEQFF
TRBJ1-5 | TRBV5-8 | once | - | TGTGCCAGCAGCTTGGGTCAGAGCAATCAGCCCCAGCATTTT | CASSLGQSNQPQHF
TRBJ2-3 | TRBV4-3 | - | - | TGCGCCAGCAGTCAGGGTTTGGTCACTTATCCAGATACGCAGTATTTT | CASSQGLVTYPDTQYF
TRBJ2-7 | TRBV29-1 | - | TRBD1 | TGCAGCGTTGCCGGGACAGGTGCCTACGAGCAGTACTTC | CSVAGTGAYEQYF
TRBJ2-7 | TRBV4-3 | - | - | TGCGCCAGCAGCCAAGGACTAGTAGGGTACGAGCAGTACTTC | CASSQGLVGYEQYF
TRBJ1-2 | TRBV27 | - | - | TGTGCCAGCAGCCCTGGTGGCATCCCAAACTATGGCTACACCTTC | CASSPGGIPNYGYTF
TRBJ1-3 | TRBV6-6 | - | TRBD1 | TGTGCCAGCAGCCCCAGGGGGGCATTTGGAAACACCATATATTTT | CASSPRGAFGNTIYF
TRBJ2-7 | TRBV5-1 | - | - | TGCGCCAGCAGCCTAACCCCCGACAGCTACGAGCAGTACTTC | CASSLTPDSYEQYF
TRBJ2-7 | TRBV4-3 | - | - | TGCGCCAGCAGCCAAGAGGAGGGTTCAGGGCTCTACGAGCAGTACTTC | CASSQEEGSGLYEQYF
TRBJ1-2 | TRBV29-1 | - | - | TGCAGCGTTGAAGATAGGTGGGGAGTGGACTATGGCTACACCTTC | CSVEDRWGVDYGYTF
TRBJ2-5 | TRBV11-2 | - | - | TGTGCCAGCAGCTTAACTAGTTCAGAGACCCAGTACTTC | CASSLTSSETQYF
TRBJ1-1 | TRBV6-5 | - | - | TGTGCCGATCGGGGGGGCGGGCAATCGGGGACTGAAGCTTTCTTT | CADRGGGQSGTEAFF
TRBJ2-3 | TRBV4-1 | - | TRBD2 | TGCGCCAGCAGCCACCTCCTAGCGGGGGCCAGCACAGATACGCAGTATTTT | CASSHLLAGASTDTQYF
TRBJ2-7 | TRBV27 | - | - | TGTGCCAGCAGTTTAAGGTCCGGGAAAAAGTACTTC | CASSLRSGKKYF
TRBJ2-3 | TRBV27 | - | TRBD2 | TGTGCCAGCAGTTCGATGACTAGCGGCACAGATACGCAGTATTTT | CASSSMTSGTDTQYF
TRBJ2-3 | TRBV5-6 | - | TRBD1 | TGTGCCAGCAGCGGAGTCACGGACAGGGGGAACACAGATACGCAGTATTTT | CASSGVTDRGNTDTQYF
TRBJ2-1 | TRBV27 | - | - | TGTGCCACCGCACCCTCGGTGTACAATGAGCAGTTCTTC | CATAPSVYNEQFF
TRBJ2-7 | TRBV28 | - | - | TGTGCCAGCAGTTCCCCAGTCGAGCAGTACTTC | CASSSPVEQYF
TRBJ2-2 | TRBV10-3 | - | - | TGTGCCATCAGTGAGTCGAATCTTGGGGGGACCGGGGAGCTGTTTTTT | CAISESNLGGTGELFF
TRBJ2-7 | TRBV5-4 | once | - | TGTGCCAGCAGTGGCGGGACAGTCGGAGCCTACGAGCAGTACTTC | CASSGGTVGAYEQYF
TRBJ2-7 | TRBV19 | - | - | TGTGCCAGTAGTATATCGCTAGCAGCCGAGCAGTACTTC | CASSISLAAEQYF
TRBJ2-1 | TRBV6-5 | - | TRBD2 | TGTGCCAGCAACGCCGGGACTAGCGGAAATGAGCAGTTCTTC | CASNAGTSGNEQFF
TRBJ2-5 | TRBV27 | - | TRBD2 | TGTGCCAGCAGTTTACTGCGGGGGGCCGGGACCCAGTACTTC | CASSLLRGAGTQYF
TRBJ2-5 | TRBV13 | once | TRBD2 | TGTGCCAGCAGCTCGACTAGCGGGAGTCTGCCCCAGTACTTC | CASSSTSGSLPQYF
TRBJ2-1 | TRBV4-3 | - | - | TGCGCCAGCAGCCAGGGCCAGGTTTCTAATGAGCAGTTCTTC | CASSQGQVSNEQFF
TRBJ1-5 | TRBV10-2 | - | TRBD1 | TGCGCCAGCACCCCGACAGGGAGCCAGCCCCAGCATTTT | CASTPTGSQPQHF
TRBJ2-3 | TRBV4-2 | - | - | TGTGCCAGCAGCCAAGATCAAGGAGAGGGCACAGATACGCAGTATTTT | CASSQDQGEGTDTQYF
TRBJ2-7 | TRBV19 | - | TRBD2 | TGTGCCAGTAGTATAAACGGGGGGACCTACGAGCAGTACTTC | CASSINGGTYEQYF